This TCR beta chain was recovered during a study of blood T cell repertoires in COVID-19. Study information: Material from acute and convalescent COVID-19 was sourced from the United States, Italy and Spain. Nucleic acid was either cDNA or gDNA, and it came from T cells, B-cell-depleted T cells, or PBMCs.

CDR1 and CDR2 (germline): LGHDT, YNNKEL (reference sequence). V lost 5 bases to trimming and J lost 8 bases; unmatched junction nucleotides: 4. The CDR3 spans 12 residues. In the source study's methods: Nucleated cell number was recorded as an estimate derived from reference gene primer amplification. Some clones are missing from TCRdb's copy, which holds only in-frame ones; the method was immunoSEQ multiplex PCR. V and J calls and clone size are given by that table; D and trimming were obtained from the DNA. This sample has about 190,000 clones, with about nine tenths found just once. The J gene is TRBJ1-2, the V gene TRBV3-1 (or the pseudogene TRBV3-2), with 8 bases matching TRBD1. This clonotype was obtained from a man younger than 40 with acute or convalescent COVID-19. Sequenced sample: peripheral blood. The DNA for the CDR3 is TGTGCCAGCAGCAGGGACAGGCAAGGCTACACCTTC. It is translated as CASSRDRQGYTF.